The T cell receptor beta chain under discussion was sequenced for a study of blood T cell repertoires in COVID-19 (dated by TCRdb to the early 2020s). For context, the study as a whole: Collaborator samples came from the United States, Italy and Spain and covered acute and convalescent phases of COVID-19. The material from the prospective study consisted of cDNA or gDNA derived from T cells, B-cell-depleted T cells, or PBMCs. A de-identified subject ID, COVID-19 status, age in years and sex were almost always included in the sample metadata. The repertoires were released in a freely available public database meant as a resource for research on the immune response to SARS-CoV-2. Samples came from the ongoing ImmuneRACE study (first 160 participants) plus 1,254 subjects from 6 global collaborators. Subjects who had been exposed to COVID-19, were actively infected with it, or had recovered from it provided the deeply sampled blood TCRbeta repertoires that made up the dataset. HLA class I and class II types, where available, came from metadata supplied by the sample provider rather than from assay-based typing. What the research found in general, with its limitations: The quantity of clinical and demographic metadata differed by source and by participant and was supplied without curation.

TCRbeta CDR3 regions were amplified from genomic DNA by means of the immunoSEQ Assay, a bias-controlled multiplex PCR. As for how the authors treated the data: Within the assay, amplification of reference gene primers was used to estimate how many nucleated cells each sample contained. Sequence reads were collapsed and filtered to measure the absolute abundance of every unique TCRbeta CDR3 rearrangement. Productive Simpson clonality was computed per sample as the square root of Simpson's diversity index over productive rearrangements. TCRdb mirrors the immuneACCESS table, restricted to in-frame sequences. Some clones are absent from its copies; in checked studies, under half trace to an unresolved V gene, and the reason for the others is unknown. That table supplies the V and J calls and clone size; D and trimming were determined from the DNA. The sample yields about 20,000 clones; 85% to 90% were counted once. The ten top clones hold approximately 3.6% of the sample.

Of note for this clone: No antigen is known for it. Base qualities are not provided; no much larger clone lies one nucleotide away.

Spanning cysteine to phenylalanine, the CDR3 consists of 14 amino acids. The CDR3 DNA has 42 bases and is translated from base 1. CDR1 and CDR2, per the germline V gene, are MNHNS and SASEGT. V lost 3 bases and J lost 3 bases, and the count of bases not matched to a germline gene is 3. Whole blood was collected in K2EDTA tubes by collaborating institutions according to the institutions' own protocols. For TCRbeta analysis, collaborators shipped samples in one of three forms: frozen whole blood, isolated PBMCs, or DNA extracted from either of those sample types. The sequenced sample consisted of peripheral blood. The chain employs TRBV6-1 and TRBJ2-7, with 9 middle bases fitting TRBD1. The sequence came from a man in his fifties with active COVID-19. The DNA sequence is as follows: TGTGCCAGCAGTGACCCGGGACAGGGCTACGAGCAGTACTTC. Its protein is CASSDPGQGYEQYF.